One T cell receptor (beta chain) is described in this entry. The data are from a study of cytomegalovirus exposure and HLA in healthy donors. In the study overall: The 90 to 150 validation repertoires, a later analysis reported, used the same platform as the approximately 670 repertoires from the first cohort.

Sequencing was performed with immunoSEQ multiplex PCR; in TCRdb, only in-frame clones are kept and a portion is missing. Counted here are about 120,000 clones, under 90% occurring once; the ten biggest clones make up approximately 2.3%. This clonotype was obtained from a woman aged 25 to 39 in good health and CMV-seronegative. The sample was PBMCs.

In DNA form, the CDR3 reads TGTGCCACCAGCAGACTTCCCCGCGGGAAACTCACCGGGGAGCTGTTTTTT. As protein: CATSRLPRGKLTGELFF. This chain uses TRBV15 with TRBJ2-2; a possible D gene is TRBD2 (6 bases). From germline, CDR1 is LNHNV and CDR2 YYDKDF (reference sequence). The V gene lost 2 bases and the J gene lost 4 bases, with 17 bases spanning the gap. The CDR3 has 17 residues.